Listed below are T cell receptor beta chains from one sample, sequenced in a study of CD8 T cells in Susac syndrome. TCRdb reprocessed the immunoSEQ multiplex PCR reads via MiXCR and lists one record per CDR3 protein. The data show around 71,000 distinct CDR3 sequences, 96% seen once. Sequencing used CD4+ T cells from PBMCs. Receptors originate from a human donor with multiple sclerosis. Each CDR3 is given with its conserved first and last residue. The order of the fields is V gene, J gene, D gene, CDR3 length, CDR3 protein. The D gene is left open where the match is weak.

>TRBV10-3|TRBJ2-7|.|13
CAISDREPYEQYF
>TRBV6-2/TRBV6-3|TRBJ2-3|.|15
CASSYYAQGTDTQYF
>TRBV3-1|TRBJ1-1|TRBD1|16
CASSQRIQGVKAEAFF
>TRBV11-2|TRBJ1-1|.|14
CASTSGTWNTEAFF
>TRBV4-1|TRBJ2-2|.|14
CASSRGGDTGELFF
>TRBV27|TRBJ2-1|.|10
CASGYNEQFF
>TRBV4-3|TRBJ2-2|TRBD2|19
CASSQDRLAGAANTGELFF
>TRBV5-6|TRBJ2-7|TRBD1|18
CASSLPSSPGQTTYEQYF
>TRBV27|TRBJ1-1|.|17
CASSQLLWGGMNTEAFF
>TRBV12-3/TRBV12-4|TRBJ1-1|.|14
CASSFPSGNTEAFF
>TRBV20-1|TRBJ2-7|TRBD2|13
CSASGTNSYEQYF
>TRBV9|TRBJ1-1|TRBD1|14
CASSPGTGNTEAFF
>TRBV3-1|TRBJ2-7|.|15
CASSQIPGDSYEQYF
>TRBV29-1|TRBJ1-3|.|14
CSVEDSHSGNTIYF
>TRBV3-1|TRBJ2-1|.|14
CASSPSGPYNEQFF